This T cell receptor (beta chain) is drawn from a study of blood T cell repertoires in COVID-19. About the research overall: Samples taken during acute and convalescent COVID-19 were collected in the United States, Italy and Spain. PBMCs, B-cell-depleted T cells, or T cells were the source of the cDNA or gDNA that made up the material.

In the authors' methods: Reference gene primer amplification in the assay estimated nucleated cell counts. Sequencing was performed with immunoSEQ multiplex PCR; in TCRdb, only in-frame clones are kept and a portion is missing. V, J and clone size are taken as reported in that table, and D and trimming were inferred from the DNA itself. The sample includes about 170,000 clones, 85% of them seen just once. CDR1 and CDR2 (germline): SGHVS, FNYEAQ. The CDR3 is made up of 15 amino acids. Unmatched junction bases numbered 6, after V lost 5 bases and J lost 2 bases. The sequence was collected from a human donor with acute or convalescent COVID-19. The donor label of this sample is uncertain. The sequencing sample was made of peripheral blood. This chain joins TRBV7-6 and TRBJ1-5; 7 positions agree with TRBD1. In nucleotides, the CDR3 is TGTGCCAGCAGCCGAGGGGGCGCGGGCAATCAGCCCCAGCATTTT. This translates into CASSRGGAGNQPQHF.